Below are 20 T cell receptor beta chains sequenced from a single sample in a study of blood T cell repertoires in COVID-19 (dated by TCRdb to about 2020). The library came from the immunoSEQ multiplex PCR assay. Held by TCRdb, this immuneACCESS table contains in-frame sequences only and omits some clones. Under half of the omission traces to an unresolved V gene where checked; the cause of the rest is unknown. This sample holds 110,000 or so clones; more than 80% were observed only once. Clones ranked in the top ten supply about 5.5% of the sample. Input material: peripheral blood. These TCRs come from a woman aged 55 to 70 with COVID-19, enrolled during active disease.

J is TRBJ1-2 and V is TRBV7-9; 7 bases match TRBD1. This CDR3 is built from 16 residues. CDR1 and CDR2 (germline): SEHNR, FQNEAQ (reference sequence). V gave up 5 bases and J gave up 6 bases; unmatched junction bases: 15. The CDR3 loop reads CASSKVGGGVRDGYTF. In nucleotides, the CDR3 is TGTGCCAGCAGCAAGGTAGGAGGGGGCGTTCGAGATGGCTACACCTTC.

The table lists this clone with a few counts. The rearrangement joins TRBV7-6 to TRBJ2-7; 9 bases fit TRBD1. The CDR3 totals 13 residues. Germline V gives CDR1 SGHVS, CDR2 FNYEAQ. Losses at the gene ends were 5 bases for V and 3 bases for J; bases not matched to a gene: 2. The CDR3 sequence: CASSATGGYEQYF. The CDR3 DNA reads TGTGCCAGCAGCGCGACAGGGGGCTACGAGCAGTACTTC.

This clone was found a few times. This CDR3 is CASSVGQNTGELFF. Here the CDR3 DNA reads TGTGCCAGCAGCGTAGGACAGAACACCGGGGAGCTGTTTTTT. The V gene is TRBV9, the J gene TRBJ2-2; D is unclear. This CDR3 spans 14 amino acids. CDR1 SGDLS and CDR2 YYNGEE come from the germline V gene. Between the trimmed V and J ends, which lost 0 bases and 1 base, there was a span of 4 bases.

The chain links TRBV5-1 to TRBJ1-2; unclear D gene. The CDR3 is 15 residues long. CDR1 and CDR2 from the germline V gene are SGHRS and YFSETQ. Deletions cut 1 base from V and 1 base from J, with 11 bases between. The chain's CDR3 is CASSLLGRGNYGYTF. CDR3 nucleotides: TGCGCCAGCAGCTTGTTAGGACGGGGTAACTATGGCTACACCTTC. The full variable domain, rest sourced from reference TRBV5-1 and TRBJ1-2, is KAGVTQTPRYLIKTRGQQVTLSCSPISGHRSVSWYQQTPGQGLQFLFEYFSETQRNKGNFPGRFSGRQFSNSRSEMNVSTLELGDSALYLCASSLLGRGNYGYTFGSGTRLTVV.

The rearrangement links TRBV3-1 (or the pseudogene TRBV3-2) to TRBJ2-7, with D possibly matching TRBD2 (6 bases). V lost 0 bases, J lost 2 bases, and 8 bases lay in between. The CDR3 extends over 14 amino acids. CDR1 is LGHDT, CDR2 YNNKEL, per germline (reference sequence). CDR3 sequence (DNA): TGTGCCAGCAGCCAAGATCGACTAGCCTACGAGCAGTACTTC. The encoded protein is CASSQDRLAYEQYF.

The genes are TRBV19 and TRBJ1-4; D not certain. The ends were cut back, 5 bases at V and 8 bases at J, with 9 bases in the middle. From germline, CDR1 is LNHDA and CDR2 SQIVND (reference sequence). CDR3 size: 12 residues. The DNA of the CDR3 is TGTGCCAGTAGTCCGGGATGGGAAAAACTGTTTTTT. Encoded protein: CASSPGWEKLFF.

This clone has just one count. The J gene is TRBJ2-7, the V gene TRBV3-1 (or the pseudogene TRBV3-2); 9 positions match TRBD1. The germline gives CDR1 LGHDT, CDR2 YNNKEL (reference sequence). The CDR3 has 15 residues. With V trimmed by 5 bases and J by 2 bases, 7 bases remained unmatched. The CDR3 region is CASSSPGTGTYEQYF. The CDR3 bases are TGTGCCAGCAGCTCCCCCGGGACAGGGACCTACGAGCAGTACTTC.

The chain carries TRBV3-1 (or the pseudogene TRBV3-2) and TRBJ1-4; 10 positions match TRBD1. Germline V gives CDR1 LGHDT, CDR2 YNNKEL (reference sequence). V was pared by 0 bases and J by 6 bases, with 1 base of the junction left unmatched. CDR3 length: 15 residues. The CDR3 DNA is TGTGCCAGCAGCCAAGATGGACAGGGGGATGAAAAACTGTTTTTT. Its translation is CASSQDGQGDEKLFF.

The V gene is TRBV10-3, the J gene TRBJ2-6, with 11 positions matching TRBD2. Germline lookup yields CDR1 ENHRY and CDR2 SYGVKD. The CDR3 is 17 amino acids. Germline trimming cut 6 bases from V and 0 bases from J; bases unmatched to any gene: 4. The CDR3 DNA reads as TGTGCCATCAGCCAGACTAGCGGGGACTCTGGGGCCAACGTCCTGACTTTC. The encoded protein is CAISQTSGDSGANVLTF.

A single count supports this clone. V and J are TRBV5-1 and TRBJ1-6, with D maybe TRBD1 (6 bases). CDR3 length: 19 amino acids. CDR1 and CDR2 (germline): SGHRS, YFSETQ. The ends were cut back, 3 bases at V and 5 bases at J, with 24 bases in the middle. The CDR3 DNA is TGCGCCAGCAGCTCTGGGGCCGGCAGGGGCGACCTCGATAATTCACCCCTCCACTTT. This encodes CASSSGAGRGDLDNSPLHF. Looking up the rest from reference TRBV5-1 and TRBJ1-6 gives the full variable domain: KAGVTQTPRYLIKTRGQQVTLSCSPISGHRSVSWYQQTPGQGLQFLFEYFSETQRNKGNFPGRFSGRQFSNSRSEMNVSTLELGDSALYLCASSSGAGRGDLDNSPLHFGNGTRLTVT.

The gene calls are TRBV6-5 and TRBJ1-1; D ambiguous. Germline values: CDR1 MNHEY, CDR2 SVGAGI. This CDR3 spans 13 amino acids. The germline V and J ends were trimmed by 5 bases and 1 base, with 8 bases remaining between them. The CDR3 sequence is CASSISWNTEAFF. The CDR3 region has the DNA TGTGCCAGCAGTATTTCATGGAACACTGAAGCTTTCTTT.

The chain uses TRBV7-9 and TRBJ2-1, with D possibly TRBD1 on 6 matching bases. The CDR3 loop spans 14 amino acids. V lost 5 bases and J 4 bases, leaving 12 bases between the germline ends. Per the germline V gene, CDR1 is SEHNR and CDR2 is FQNEAQ (reference sequence). For the CDR3, the DNA is TGTGCCAGCAGCCGTCCAGGGGAATACAATGAGCAGTTCTTC. Translation gives CASSRPGEYNEQFF.

Details on this clone: One junction end disagrees with the germline gene, perhaps due to a read error. The chain is built from TRBV11-2 and TRBJ1-1; D not certain. The CDR3 length is 16 residues. The germline gives CDR1 SGHAT, CDR2 FQNNGV. The CDR3 nucleotides are TGTGCCAGCAGCCTAGACCCACCGGGAGGGAACACTGAAGCTTTCTTT. It is translated as CASSLDPPGGNTEAFF.

The chain joins TRBV2 to TRBJ2-2; the D gene is possibly TRBD2 (6 bases). Trimming pared 8 bases from V and 0 bases from J, leaving 16 bases between. The germline CDR1 and CDR2 sequences are SNHLY and FYNNEI. CDR3 size: 16 residues. CDR3 protein: CASETWRESNTGELFF. The CDR3 DNA reads as TGTGCCAGCGAAACGTGGAGGGAGTCGAACACCGGGGAGCTGTTTTTT.

The chain links TRBV18 to TRBJ1-1; TRBD1 is a possible D gene (5 bases). Germline V gives CDR1 KGHSH, CDR2 LQKENI. The CDR3 totals 15 residues. Between the trimmed V and J ends, which lost 1 base and 2 bases, there was a span of 11 bases. The CDR3 nucleotides read TGTGCCAGCTCACCACTAGCAGGGCTTAACACTGAAGCTTTCTTT. It codes for CASSPLAGLNTEAFF. The variable domain in full, with the rest retrieved from reference TRBV18 and TRBJ1-1, is NAGVMQNPRHLVRRRGQEARLRCSPMKGHSHVYWYRQLPEEGLKFMVYLQKENIIDESGMPKERFSAEFPKEGPSILRIQQVVRGDSAAYFCASSPLAGLNTEAFFGQGTRLTVV.

The chain is built from TRBV3-1 (or the pseudogene TRBV3-2) and TRBJ1-6; perhaps TRBD1 as D (5 bases). The CDR3 is 12 residues long. From germline, CDR1 is LGHDT and CDR2 YNNKEL (reference sequence). V dropped 8 bases and J dropped 8 bases, with 10 bases sitting between them. In DNA form, the CDR3 reads TGTGCCAGCTCAGGGATGGATTCACCCCTCCACTTT. It yields the protein CASSGMDSPLHF.

The chain is built from TRBV11-2 and TRBJ2-1, with 9 bases fitting TRBD2. This CDR3 contains 15 residues. Germline-derived CDR1 and CDR2 are SGHAT and FQNNGV. V shed 6 bases and J 6 bases; nucleotides not matched to a gene: 9. CDR3 DNA: TGTGCCAGCAGTCTAGGGCTAGCGGGGTTCAATGAGCAGTTCTTC. Protein sequence: CASSLGLAGFNEQFF.

The genes are TRBV4-1 and TRBJ1-5, with D maybe TRBD1 (6 bases). V gave up 0 bases and J gave up 3 bases, with 12 bases separating them. The CDR3 is 16 residues long. The germline V gene encodes CDR1 MGHRA and CDR2 YSYEKL. The CDR3 loop reads CASSQEGWDNNQPQHF. In nucleotides, the CDR3 is TGCGCCAGCAGCCAAGAGGGTTGGGACAACAATCAGCCCCAGCATTTT.

This clone has just a few counts. V usage is TRBV7-9 and J usage is TRBJ1-3; no clear D. V was shortened by 1 base and J by 0 bases, with 13 bases between the two germline ends. The CDR3 extends over 17 amino acids. Germline lookup yields CDR1 SEHNR and CDR2 FQNEAQ (reference sequence). CDR3 nucleotide sequence: TGTGCCAGCAGCTTAGAGGAAAGCAGAGGCTCTGGAAACACCATATATTTT. Amino acid sequence: CASSLEESRGSGNTIYF.

In regard to this clone: This sequence may be a read error, since a much larger clone differs from it by one base. V and J are TRBV11-3 and TRBJ1-1; 8 nucleotides align to TRBD1. Germline CDR1 SGHNT, CDR2 YENEEA. The J segment lost 3 bases and the V segment lost 5 bases, leaving 2 bases of the junction unmatched. The CDR3 consists of 13 residues. CDR3 amino acids: CASSPDRDTEAFF. The CDR3 DNA follows: TGTGCCAGCAGCCCGGACAGGGACACTGAAGCTTTCTTT.